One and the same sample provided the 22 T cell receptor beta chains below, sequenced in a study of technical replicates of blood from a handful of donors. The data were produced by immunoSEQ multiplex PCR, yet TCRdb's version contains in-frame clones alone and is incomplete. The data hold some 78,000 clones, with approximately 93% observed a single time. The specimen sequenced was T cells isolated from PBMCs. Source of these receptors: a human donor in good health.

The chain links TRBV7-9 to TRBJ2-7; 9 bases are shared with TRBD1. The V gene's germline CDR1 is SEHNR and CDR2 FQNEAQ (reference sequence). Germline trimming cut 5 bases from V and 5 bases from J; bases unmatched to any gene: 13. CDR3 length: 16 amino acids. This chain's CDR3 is CASSAYTGGLSHEQYF. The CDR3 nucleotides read TGTGCCAGCAGCGCGTACACAGGGGGCCTTTCTCACGAGCAGTACTTC.

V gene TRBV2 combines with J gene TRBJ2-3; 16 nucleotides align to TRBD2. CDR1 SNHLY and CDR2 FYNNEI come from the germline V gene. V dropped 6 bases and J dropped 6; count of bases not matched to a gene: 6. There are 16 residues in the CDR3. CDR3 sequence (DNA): TGTGCCAGCAGCGAGGGGACTAGCGGGAGGGGGGATACGCAGTATTTT. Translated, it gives CASSEGTSGRGDTQYF.

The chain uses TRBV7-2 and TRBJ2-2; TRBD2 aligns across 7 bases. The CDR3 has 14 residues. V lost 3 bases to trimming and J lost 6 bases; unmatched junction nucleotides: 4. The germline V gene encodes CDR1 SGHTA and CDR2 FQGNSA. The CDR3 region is CASSFGTIAGELFF. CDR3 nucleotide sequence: TGTGCCAGCAGCTTTGGGACTATTGCCGGGGAGCTGTTTTTT. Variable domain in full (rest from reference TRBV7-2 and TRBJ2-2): GAGVSQSPSNKVTEKGKDVELRCDPISGHTALYWYRQSLGQGLEFLIYFQGNSAPDKSGLPSDRFSAERTGGSVSTLTIQRTQQEDSAVYLCASSFGTIAGELFFGEGSRLTVL.

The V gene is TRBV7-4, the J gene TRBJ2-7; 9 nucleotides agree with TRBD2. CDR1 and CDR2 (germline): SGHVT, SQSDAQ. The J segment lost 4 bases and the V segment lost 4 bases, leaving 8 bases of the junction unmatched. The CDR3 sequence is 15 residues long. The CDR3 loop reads CASSSPGLAFYEQYF. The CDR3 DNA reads TGTGCCAGCAGCTCCCCGGGACTAGCTTTTTACGAGCAGTACTTC.

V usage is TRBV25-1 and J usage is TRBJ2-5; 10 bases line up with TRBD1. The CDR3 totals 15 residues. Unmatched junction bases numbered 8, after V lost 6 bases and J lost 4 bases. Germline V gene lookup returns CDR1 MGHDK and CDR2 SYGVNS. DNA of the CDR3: TGTGCCAGCAGCTGGGACAGGGGTTTGAGAGAGACCCAGTACTTC. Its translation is CASSWDRGLRETQYF.

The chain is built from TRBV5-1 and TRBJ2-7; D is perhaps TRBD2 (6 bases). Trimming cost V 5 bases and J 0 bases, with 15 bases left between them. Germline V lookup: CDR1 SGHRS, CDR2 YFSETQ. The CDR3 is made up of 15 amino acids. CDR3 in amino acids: CASRPGAGSSYEQYF. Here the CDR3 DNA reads TGCGCCAGCAGGCCCGGGGCCGGGAGCTCCTACGAGCAGTACTTC.

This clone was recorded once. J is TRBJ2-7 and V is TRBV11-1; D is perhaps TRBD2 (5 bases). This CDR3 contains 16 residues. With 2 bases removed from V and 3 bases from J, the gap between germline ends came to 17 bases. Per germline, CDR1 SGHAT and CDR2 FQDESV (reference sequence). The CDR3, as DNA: TGTGCCAGCAGCTTACATGTTGGCCTAGAGGGCTACGAGCAGTACTTC. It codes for CASSLHVGLEGYEQYF.

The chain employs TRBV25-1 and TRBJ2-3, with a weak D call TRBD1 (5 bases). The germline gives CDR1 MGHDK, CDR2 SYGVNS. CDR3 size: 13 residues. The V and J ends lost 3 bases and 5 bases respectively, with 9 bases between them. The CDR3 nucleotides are TGTGCCAGCAGTGACAGGGCATTAGATACGCAGTATTTT. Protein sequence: CASSDRALDTQYF.

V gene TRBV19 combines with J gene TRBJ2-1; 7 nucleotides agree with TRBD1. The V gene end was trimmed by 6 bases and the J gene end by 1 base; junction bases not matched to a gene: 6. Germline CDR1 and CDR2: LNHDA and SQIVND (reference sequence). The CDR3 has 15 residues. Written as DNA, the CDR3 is TGTGCCAGTAGGTCAGGGACAGCTTCCTACAATGAGCAGTTCTTC. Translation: CASRSGTASYNEQFF.

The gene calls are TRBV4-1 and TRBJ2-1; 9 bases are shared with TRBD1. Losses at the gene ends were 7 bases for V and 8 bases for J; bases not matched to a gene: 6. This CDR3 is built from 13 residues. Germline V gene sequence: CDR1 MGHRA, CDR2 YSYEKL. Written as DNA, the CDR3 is TGCGCCAGCACCAGACAGGGGGGGGATGAGCAGTTCTTC. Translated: CASTRQGGDEQFF.

In nucleotides, the CDR3 is TGTGCCAGCAGCTTCGAGGGGGCATCGAATGAAAAACTGTTTTTT. This gives the protein CASSFEGASNEKLFF. V usage is TRBV11-2 and J usage is TRBJ1-4, with 7 bases matching TRBD1. CDR3 length equals 15 residues. Germline values: CDR1 SGHAT, CDR2 FQNNGV. Trimming cost V 3 bases and J 5 bases; bases outside gene matches: 6.

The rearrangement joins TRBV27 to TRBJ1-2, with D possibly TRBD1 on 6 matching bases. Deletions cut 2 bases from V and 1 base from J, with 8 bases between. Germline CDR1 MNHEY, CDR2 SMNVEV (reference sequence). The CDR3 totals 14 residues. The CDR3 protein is CASSLGQINYGYTF. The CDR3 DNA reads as TGTGCCAGCAGTTTAGGACAGATTAACTATGGCTACACCTTC.

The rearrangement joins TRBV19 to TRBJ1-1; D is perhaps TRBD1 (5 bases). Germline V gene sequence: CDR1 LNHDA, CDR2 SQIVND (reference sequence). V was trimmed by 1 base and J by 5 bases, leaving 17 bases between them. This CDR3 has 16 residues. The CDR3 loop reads CASSIALDTSWTEAFF. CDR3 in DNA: TGTGCCAGTAGTATAGCGTTGGACACCAGTTGGACTGAAGCTTTCTTT.

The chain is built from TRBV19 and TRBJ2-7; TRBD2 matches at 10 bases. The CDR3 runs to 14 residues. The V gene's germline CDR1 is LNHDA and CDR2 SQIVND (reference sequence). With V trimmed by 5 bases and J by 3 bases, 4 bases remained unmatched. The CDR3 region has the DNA TGTGCCAGTAGTCCCGGACTAGCGGTCTACGAGCAGTACTTC. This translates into CASSPGLAVYEQYF.

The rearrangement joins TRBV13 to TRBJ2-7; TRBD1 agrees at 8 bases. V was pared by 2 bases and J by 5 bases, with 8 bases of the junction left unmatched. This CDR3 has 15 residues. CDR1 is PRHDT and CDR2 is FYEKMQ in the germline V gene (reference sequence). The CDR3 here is CASSLWGQGAHEQYF. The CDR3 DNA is TGTGCCAGCAGCTTATGGGGGCAGGGGGCCCACGAGCAGTACTTC.

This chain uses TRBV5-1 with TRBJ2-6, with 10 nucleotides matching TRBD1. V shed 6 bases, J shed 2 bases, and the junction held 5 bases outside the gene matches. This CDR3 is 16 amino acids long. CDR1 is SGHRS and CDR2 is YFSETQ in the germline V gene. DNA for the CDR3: TGCGCCAGCACCGGGACAGGGGTAACTGGGGCCAACGTCCTGACTTTC. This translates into CASTGTGVTGANVLTF.

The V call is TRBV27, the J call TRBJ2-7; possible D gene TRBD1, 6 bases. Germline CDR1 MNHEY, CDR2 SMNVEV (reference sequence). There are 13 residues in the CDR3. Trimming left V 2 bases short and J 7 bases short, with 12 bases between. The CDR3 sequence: CASSLAGVREQYF. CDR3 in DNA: TGTGCCAGCAGTTTAGCAGGGGTCCGGGAGCAGTACTTC.

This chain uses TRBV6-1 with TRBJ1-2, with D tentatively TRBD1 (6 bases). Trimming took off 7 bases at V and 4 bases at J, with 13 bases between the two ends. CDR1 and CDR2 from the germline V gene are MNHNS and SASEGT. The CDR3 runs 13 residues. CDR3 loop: CASISTGTYGYTF. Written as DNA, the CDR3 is TGTGCCAGCATTAGTACAGGGACCTATGGCTACACCTTC.

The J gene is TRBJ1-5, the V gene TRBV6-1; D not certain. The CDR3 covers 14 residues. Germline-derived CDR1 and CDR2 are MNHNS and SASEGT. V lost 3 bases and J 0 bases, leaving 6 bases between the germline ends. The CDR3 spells CASSEDYSNQPQHF. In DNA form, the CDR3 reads TGTGCCAGCAGTGAGGACTATAGCAATCAGCCCCAGCATTTT.

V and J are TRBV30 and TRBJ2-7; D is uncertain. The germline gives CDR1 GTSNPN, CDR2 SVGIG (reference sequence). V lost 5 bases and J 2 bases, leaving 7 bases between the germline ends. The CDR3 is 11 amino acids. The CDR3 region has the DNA TGTGCCTGGGACGGAGCCTACGAGCAGTACTTC. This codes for CAWDGAYEQYF.

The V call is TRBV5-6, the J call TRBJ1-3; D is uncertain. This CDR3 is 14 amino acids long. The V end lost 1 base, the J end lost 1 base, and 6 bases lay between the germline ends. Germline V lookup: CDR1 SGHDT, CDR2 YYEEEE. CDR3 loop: CASSLTESGNTIYF. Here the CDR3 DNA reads TGTGCCAGCAGCTTGACAGAGTCTGGAAACACCATATATTTT.

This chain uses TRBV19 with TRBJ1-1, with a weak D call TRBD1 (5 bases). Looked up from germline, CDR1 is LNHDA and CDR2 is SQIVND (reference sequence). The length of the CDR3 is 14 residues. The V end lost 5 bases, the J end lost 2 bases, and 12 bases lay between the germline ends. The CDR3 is CASSSQGFNTEAFF. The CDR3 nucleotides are TGTGCCAGTAGTTCTCAGGGCTTTAACACTGAAGCTTTCTTT.